These 27 T cell receptor beta chains were sequenced from one sample in a study of T cell responses to AZD1222 COVID-19 vaccine. The protocol was immunoSEQ multiplex PCR, while the TCRdb copy is restricted to in-frame clones and leaves out a portion. The sample has about 120,000 clones, roughly nine tenths seen once. Sequences were derived from peripheral blood, sampled on day 0 of AZD1222 vaccination. These receptors all stem from an adult in good health.

This clone has more than one count but fewer than ten. The chain couples TRBV5-1 to TRBJ2-2, with TRBD1 identical over 8 bases. The germline gives CDR1 SGHRS, CDR2 YFSETQ. The CDR3 is 16 residues long. The J segment lost 4 bases and the V segment lost 4 bases, leaving 9 bases of the junction unmatched. This chain's CDR3 is CASSQGQGSSTGELFF. For the CDR3, the DNA is TGCGCCAGCAGCCAAGGACAGGGTAGCAGCACCGGGGAGCTGTTTTTT. Complete variable domain (other parts from reference TRBV5-1 and TRBJ2-2): KAGVTQTPRYLIKTRGQQVTLSCSPISGHRSVSWYQQTPGQGLQFLFEYFSETQRNKGNFPGRFSGRQFSNSRSEMNVSTLELGDSALYLCASSQGQGSSTGELFFGEGSRLTVL.

Worth noting for this clone: Mismatch with germline at one junction end may stem from a read error. V is TRBV5-6 and J is TRBJ1-4, with a possible D match to TRBD1 (5 bases). The CDR3 extends over 15 amino acids. The germline V gene has CDR1 SGHDT and CDR2 YYEEEE. CDR3 nucleotide sequence: TGTGCCAGCAGTTTGGGCGACAGTGTAGGTGAAAAACTGTTTTTT. Residues: CASSLGDSVGEKLFF. Supplemented by reference TRBV5-6 and TRBJ1-4, the full variable domain reads DAGVTQSPTHLIKTRGQQVTLRCSPKSGHDTVSWYQQALGQGPQFIFQYYEEEERQRGNFPDRFSGHQFPNYSSELNVNALLLGDSALYLCASSLGDSVGEKLFFGSGTQLSVL.

The chain uses TRBV11-3 and TRBJ2-1; D tentatively fits TRBD1 or TRBD2 (5 bases each). Per the germline V gene, CDR1 is SGHNT and CDR2 is YENEEA. V was trimmed by 4 bases and J by 2 bases, leaving 12 bases between them. The CDR3 consists of 15 residues. DNA for the CDR3: TGTGCCAGCAGCTCCGGGAAGGGACCCTACAATGAGCAGTTCTTC. It codes for CASSSGKGPYNEQFF.

The chain links TRBV6-5 to TRBJ2-6; the D is unclear. In germline, CDR1 is MNHEY, CDR2 SVGAGI. This CDR3 region has 13 residues. V lost 4 bases to trimming and J lost 1 base, with 2 bases between them. The CDR3 reads CASSLSGANVLTF. Written as DNA, the CDR3 is TGTGCCAGCAGTTTATCTGGGGCCAACGTCCTGACTTTC.

A few counts support this clone. V and J are TRBV6-5 and TRBJ1-3; D is undetermined. V lost 2 bases and J lost 2, with 13 bases in between. The CDR3 runs 16 residues. Germline loops: CDR1 MNHEY, CDR2 SVGAGI. The CDR3 protein is CASSYGELRAGNTIYF. CDR3 sequence (DNA): TGTGCCAGCAGTTACGGGGAATTGAGAGCTGGAAACACCATATATTTT.

The chain carries TRBV2 and TRBJ2-2; no firm D call. The CDR3 runs to 12 residues. Trimming took 2 bases from V and 4 from J, leaving 2 bases between them. The germline CDR1 and CDR2 sequences are SNHLY and FYNNEI. The CDR3 sequence is CASSEPTGELFF. DNA for the CDR3: TGTGCCAGCAGTGAACCCACCGGGGAGCTGTTTTTT.

The CDR3 nucleotides are TGTGCCAGCAGTGCAAACCTACCGAACACTGAAGCTTTCTTT. Its protein is CASSANLPNTEAFF. The chain links TRBV2 to TRBJ1-1; no clear D gene. Trimming removed 4 bases from V and 1 base from J, with 10 bases in between. The CDR3 spans 14 residues. Germline V gene sequence: CDR1 SNHLY, CDR2 FYNNEI.

A few counts support this clone. The chain employs TRBV5-1 and TRBJ1-3; possible D gene TRBD1, 6 bases. Trimming removed 2 bases from V and 0 bases from J, with 15 bases in between. Germline loops: CDR1 SGHRS, CDR2 YFSETQ. The CDR3 is 17 residues long. The CDR3 sequence is CASSFNPTGNSGNTIYF. The DNA for the CDR3 is TGCGCCAGCAGCTTTAACCCCACAGGGAACTCTGGAAACACCATATATTTT.

The CDR3 protein is CASSFGRGYNEQFF. Written as DNA, the CDR3 is TGTGCCAGCAGCTTTGGGAGGGGCTACAATGAGCAGTTCTTC. The V call is TRBV11-3, the J call TRBJ2-1, with 7 bases fitting TRBD2. In germline, CDR1 is SGHNT, CDR2 YENEEA. V was pared by 3 bases and J by 3 bases, with 2 bases of the junction left unmatched. This CDR3 is built from 14 residues.

The V gene is TRBV5-6, the J gene TRBJ2-6; TRBD2 matches 13 bases. V trimming: 3 bases; J trimming: 0 bases; junction bases outside the gene matches: 3. The CDR3 has 18 amino acids. CDR1 SGHDT and CDR2 YYEEEE come from the germline V gene. CDR3 in amino acids: CASSWRTSGGSGANVLTF. The CDR3 DNA reads as TGTGCCAGCAGCTGGCGGACTAGCGGGGGCTCTGGGGCCAACGTCCTGACTTTC.

This clone occurred a few times. The rearrangement links TRBV2 to TRBJ1-5; D remains ambiguous. CDR3 size: 16 residues. Germline V lookup: CDR1 SNHLY, CDR2 FYNNEI. Between the trimmed V and J ends, which lost 0 bases and 2 bases, there was a span of 11 bases. Here the CDR3 reads CASSEAARTRNQPQHF. CDR3 in DNA: TGTGCCAGCAGTGAAGCTGCCAGGACGCGCAATCAGCCCCAGCATTTT.

The V and J genes are TRBV18 and TRBJ2-5; the match to TRBD1 covers 9 bases. V was pared by 3 bases and J by 2 bases, with 1 base of the junction left unmatched. CDR3 size: 14 residues. The germline V gene encodes CDR1 KGHSH and CDR2 LQKENI. This CDR3 reads CASSPGQGQETQYF. The CDR3 nucleotides read TGTGCCAGCTCACCGGGACAGGGACAAGAGACCCAGTACTTC.

The V and J genes are TRBV11-2 and TRBJ1-2, with 7 positions matching TRBD1. The V segment lost 4 bases and the J segment 7 bases; nucleotides outside the gene matches: 9. Germline loops: CDR1 SGHAT, CDR2 FQNNGV. The CDR3 consists of 14 residues. CDR3 region: CASSWGDRLPGYTF. For the CDR3, the DNA is TGTGCCAGCAGCTGGGGGGACAGACTGCCTGGCTACACCTTC.

This clone was seen only once. The chain recombines TRBV11-3 with TRBJ2-1, with D unclear. Germline V CDR1 and CDR2: SGHNT, YENEEA. Trimming took 3 bases from V and 10 from J, leaving 13 bases between them. This CDR3 is built from 13 residues. In DNA form, the CDR3 reads TGTGCCAGCAGCTTCTACTCTGAGCAGGAGCAGTTCTTC. Translation: CASSFYSEQEQFF.

V is TRBV6-1 and J is TRBJ2-2; TRBD1 matches 9 bases. The CDR3 extends over 17 amino acids. With V trimmed by 4 bases and J by 0 bases, 6 bases remained unmatched. Per the germline V gene, CDR1 is MNHNS and CDR2 is SASEGT. For the CDR3, the DNA is TGTGCCAGCAGTGTTGTAACAGGGGGCGCGAACACCGGGGAGCTGTTTTTT. It specifies CASSVVTGGANTGELFF.

The chain joins TRBV5-5 to TRBJ2-5; D may be TRBD1 or TRBD2 (6 bases each). Germline assignment: CDR1 SGHKS and CDR2 YYEKEE (reference sequence). V was trimmed by 0 bases and J by 4 bases, leaving 13 bases between them. The CDR3 has 15 amino acids. For the CDR3, the DNA is TGTGCCAGCAGCTTGGAGGGGGGCGGCATAGAGACCCAGTACTTC. It specifies CASSLEGGGIETQYF.

This rearrangement joins TRBV29-1 to TRBJ2-7; 9 bases line up with TRBD2. This CDR3 is built from 14 residues. The V gene's germline CDR1 is SQVTM and CDR2 ANQGSEA. The ends lost 6 bases at V and 4 bases at J; junction bases unmatched: 10. CDR3 bases: TGCAGCGTCGGCGGTTCTAGCGGGGATTACGAGCAGTACTTC. It codes for CSVGGSSGDYEQYF.

The J gene is TRBJ2-7, the V gene TRBV7-2; D call uncertain. Per the germline V gene, CDR1 is SGHTA and CDR2 is FQGNSA. The CDR3 has 15 amino acids. Trimming cost V 1 base and J 0 bases, with 10 bases left between them. The CDR3 reads CASSLVGLYSYEQYF. The DNA for the CDR3 is TGTGCCAGCAGCTTAGTGGGTTTATACTCCTACGAGCAGTACTTC.

The chain carries TRBV28 and TRBJ1-6; the D is unclear. Germline loops: CDR1 MDHEN, CDR2 SYDVKM. Trimming removed 7 bases at V and 7 bases at J, with 17 bases between. The CDR3 length is 15 residues. In nucleotides, the CDR3 is TGTGCCAGCATCGAACTCAGGAAAGGAAATTCACCCCTCCACTTT. It codes for CASIELRKGNSPLHF. The full variable domain, its missing parts supplied by reference TRBV28 and TRBJ1-6, is DVKVTQSSRYLVKRTGEKVFLECVQDMDHENMFWYRQDPGLGLRLIYFSYDVKMKEKGDIPEGYSVSREKKERFSLILESASTNQTSMYLCASIELRKGNSPLHFGNGTRLTVT.

In DNA form, the CDR3 reads TGTGCCAGCAGCTCGCGTTGGACAGGGCGCATGAACACTGAAGCTTTCTTT. It codes for CASSSRWTGRMNTEAFF. The gene calls are TRBV7-9 and TRBJ1-1; 8 nucleotides line up with TRBD1. CDR1 is SEHNR, CDR2 FQNEAQ, per germline (reference sequence). V trimming: 4 bases; J trimming: 0 bases; junction bases outside the gene matches: 10. The CDR3 extends over 17 amino acids.

The rearrangement joins TRBV7-3 to TRBJ2-1, with D unclear. The CDR3 is 15 residues long. Trimming took off 0 bases at V and 7 bases at J, with 13 bases between the two ends. CDR1 and CDR2 (germline): SGHTA, FQGTGA. The CDR3 DNA follows: TGTGCCAGCAGCTTAACGGGGTACGGAAAAAATGAGCAGTTCTTC. Its protein is CASSLTGYGKNEQFF.

V gene TRBV7-9 combines with J gene TRBJ2-7, with D uncertain. This CDR3 comprises 12 residues. Germline V gene data show CDR1 as SEHNR and CDR2 as FQNEAQ (reference sequence). V was shortened by 5 bases and J by 4 bases, with 9 bases between the two germline ends. The CDR3 spells CASSRERYEQYF. The CDR3 DNA reads as TGTGCCAGCAGCCGCGAGAGGTACGAGCAGTACTTC.

The rearrangement uses TRBV5-4 and TRBJ2-7; 8 nucleotides line up with TRBD1. Germline V gene sequence: CDR1 SGHNT, CDR2 YYREEE (reference sequence). The CDR3 extends over 13 amino acids. V gave up 3 bases and J gave up 3 bases; unmatched junction bases: 2. The CDR3: CASSYGTGYEQYF. The CDR3 nucleotides read TGTGCCAGCAGCTACGGGACAGGCTACGAGCAGTACTTC.

The rearrangement joins TRBV29-1 to TRBJ2-3; D is unresolved. This CDR3 region has 12 residues. Germline values: CDR1 SQVTM, CDR2 ANQGSEA. Trimming took off 5 bases at V and 3 bases at J, with 9 bases between the two ends. The CDR3, as DNA: TGCAGCGTTTCGGCGGATACAGATACGCAGTATTTT. Translated: CSVSADTDTQYF.

The V gene is TRBV4-3, the J gene TRBJ1-2; D gene unclear. CDR1 LGHNA and CDR2 YSLEER come from the germline V gene. Trimming took off 1 base at V and 2 bases at J, with 11 bases between the two ends. This CDR3 comprises 15 residues. In DNA form, the CDR3 reads TGCGCCAGCAGCCAAGCCCCAGCGGGGAACTATGGCTACACCTTC. Its protein product is CASSQAPAGNYGYTF.

V and J are TRBV18 and TRBJ2-7; D is undetermined. The CDR3 has 13 residues. Trimming shortened V by 3 bases and J by 2 bases, and 8 bases separated the two germline ends. Per germline, CDR1 KGHSH and CDR2 LQKENI. The CDR3 bases are TGTGCCAGCTCACCGGACCTTACCTACGAGCAGTACTTC. Translation: CASSPDLTYEQYF.

This clone was picked up one time. V gene TRBV4-3 combines with J gene TRBJ2-7; weak D call: TRBD1 (5 bases). V was trimmed by 3 bases and J by 0 bases, leaving 9 bases between them. The CDR3 is made up of 14 amino acids. The germline CDR1 and CDR2 sequences are LGHNA and YSLEER. The CDR3 here is CASSQVGRSYEQYF. The CDR3 DNA reads TGCGCCAGCAGCCAGGTGGGGCGCTCCTACGAGCAGTACTTC.